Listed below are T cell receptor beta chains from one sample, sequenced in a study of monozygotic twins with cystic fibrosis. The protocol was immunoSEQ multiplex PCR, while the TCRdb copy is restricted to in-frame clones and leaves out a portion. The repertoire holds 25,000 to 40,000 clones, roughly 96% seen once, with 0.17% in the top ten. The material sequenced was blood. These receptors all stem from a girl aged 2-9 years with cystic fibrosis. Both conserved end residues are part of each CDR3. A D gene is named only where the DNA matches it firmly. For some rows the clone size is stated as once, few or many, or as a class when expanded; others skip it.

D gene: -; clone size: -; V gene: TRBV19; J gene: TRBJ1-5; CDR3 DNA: TGTGCCAGTAGTATAGTGGGCAGGGGACATCAGCCCCAGCATTTT; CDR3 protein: CASSIVGRGHQPQHF
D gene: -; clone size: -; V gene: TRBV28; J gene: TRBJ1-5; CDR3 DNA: TGTGCCAGCAGCGGACGAGACAGAGGACGGGGCCAGCCCCAGCATTTT; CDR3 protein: CASSGRDRGRGQPQHF
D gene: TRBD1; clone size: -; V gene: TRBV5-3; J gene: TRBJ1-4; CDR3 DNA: TGTGCCAGAAGCTTGAAGACAGGGGAAGGTAATGAAAAACTGTTTTTT; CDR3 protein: CARSLKTGEGNEKLFF
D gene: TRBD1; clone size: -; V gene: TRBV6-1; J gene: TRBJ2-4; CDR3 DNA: TGTGCCAGCAGTGACCCTGGGACAGGGTTAAAAAACATTCAGTACTTC; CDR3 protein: CASSDPGTGLKNIQYF
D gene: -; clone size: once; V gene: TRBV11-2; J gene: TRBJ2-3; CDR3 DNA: TGTGCCAGCAGCTTAGGGACGGACCGTAGCACAGATACGCAGTATTTT; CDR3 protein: CASSLGTDRSTDTQYF
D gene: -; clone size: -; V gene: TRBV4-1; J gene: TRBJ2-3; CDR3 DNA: TGCGCCAGCAGCCAAGCGGGCAGCACAGATACGCAGTATTTT; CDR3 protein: CASSQAGSTDTQYF
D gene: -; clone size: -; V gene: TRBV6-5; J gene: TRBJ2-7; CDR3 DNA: TGTGCCAGCAGTTACAAAGGGTCCTACGAGCAGTACTTC; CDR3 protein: CASSYKGSYEQYF
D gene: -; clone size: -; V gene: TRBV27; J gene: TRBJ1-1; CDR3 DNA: TGTGCCAGCACGGCCAGCGCCTACATGAACACTGAAGCTTTCTTT; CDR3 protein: CASTASAYMNTEAFF
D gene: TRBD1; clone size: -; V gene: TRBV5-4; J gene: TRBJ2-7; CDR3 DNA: TGTGCCAGCAGCTGGAAATCAGGGGGCGCTAATATCTACGAGCAGTACTTC; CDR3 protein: CASSWKSGGANIYEQYF
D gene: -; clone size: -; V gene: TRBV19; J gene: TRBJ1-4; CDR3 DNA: TGTGCCAGCAGAGGAGAAAAACTGTTTTTT; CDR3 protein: CASRGEKLFF
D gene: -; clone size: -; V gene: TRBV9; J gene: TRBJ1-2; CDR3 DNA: TGTGCCAGCAGCGACGTACAGGGTTTTGGCTACACCTTC; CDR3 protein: CASSDVQGFGYTF
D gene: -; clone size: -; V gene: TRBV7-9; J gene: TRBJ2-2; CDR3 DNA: TGTGCCAGCAGTGGGACTTCGAACACCGGGGAGCTGTTTTTT; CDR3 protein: CASSGTSNTGELFF
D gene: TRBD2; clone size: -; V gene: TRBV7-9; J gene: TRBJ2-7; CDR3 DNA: TGTGCCAGCAGCTTAGCACTAGCGGGAGTCCCCGAGCAGTACTTC; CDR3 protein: CASSLALAGVPEQYF
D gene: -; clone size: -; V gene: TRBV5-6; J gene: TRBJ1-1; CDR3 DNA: TGTGCCAGCAGCACCACAGGGCCTTTTATGAACACTGAAGCTTTCTTT; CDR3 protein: CASSTTGPFMNTEAFF
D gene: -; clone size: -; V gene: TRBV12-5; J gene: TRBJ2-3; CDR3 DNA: TGTGCTAGTTCGGGCCGCGGGCTCACAGATACGCAGTATTTT; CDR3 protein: CASSGRGLTDTQYF
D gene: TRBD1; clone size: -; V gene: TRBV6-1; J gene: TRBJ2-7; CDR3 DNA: TGTGCCAGCAGTTTTTACAGGGGGGACTACGAGCAGTACTTC; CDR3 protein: CASSFYRGDYEQYF
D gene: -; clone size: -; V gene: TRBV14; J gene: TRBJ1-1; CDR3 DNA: TGTGCCAGCAGCCAAGATACCGACAGTTACACTGAAGCTTTCTTT; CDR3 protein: CASSQDTDSYTEAFF
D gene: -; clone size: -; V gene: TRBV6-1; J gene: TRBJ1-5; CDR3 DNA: TGTGCCAGCAGTGATGCAGGACCATATAGCAATCAGCCCCAGCATTTT; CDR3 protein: CASSDAGPYSNQPQHF
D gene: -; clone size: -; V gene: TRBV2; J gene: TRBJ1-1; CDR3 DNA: TGTGCCTTCCAGGACAGCGGAACGACTGAAGCTTTCTTT; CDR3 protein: CAFQDSGTTEAFF
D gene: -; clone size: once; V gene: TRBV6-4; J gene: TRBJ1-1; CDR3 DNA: TGTGCCAGCAGTGTGAACAGGGTGAACACTGAAGCTTTCTTT; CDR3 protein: CASSVNRVNTEAFF
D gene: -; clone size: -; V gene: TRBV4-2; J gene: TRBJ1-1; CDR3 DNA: TGTGCCAGCAGCCAAGGGGGGGCTAATACTGAAGCTTTCTTT; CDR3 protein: CASSQGGANTEAFF
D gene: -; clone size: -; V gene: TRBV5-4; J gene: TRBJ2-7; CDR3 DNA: TGTGCCAGCAGCCTGGGGCTAAGGGACACACCCCTCTCCTACGAGCAGTACTTC; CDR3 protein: CASSLGLRDTPLSYEQYF
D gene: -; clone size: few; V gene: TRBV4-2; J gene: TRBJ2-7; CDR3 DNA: TGTGCCAGCAGCCAAGTAGACAGTATCGCCTACGAGCAGTACTTC; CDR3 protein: CASSQVDSIAYEQYF
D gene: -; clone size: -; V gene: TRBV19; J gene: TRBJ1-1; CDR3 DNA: TGTGCCAGTAGTATACCCCTATGGAGACAGGTCGAGGACCTTCCCACTGAAGCTTTCTTT; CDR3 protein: CASSIPLWRQVEDLPTEAFF
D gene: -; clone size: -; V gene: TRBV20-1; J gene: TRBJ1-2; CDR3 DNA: TGCAGTGCTATCAGTCACTATGGCTACACCTTC; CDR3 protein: CSAISHYGYTF
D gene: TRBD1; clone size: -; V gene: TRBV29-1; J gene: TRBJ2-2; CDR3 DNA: TGCAGCGTTGAGATAGGGACAGGGAGGACCGGGGAGCTGTTTTTT; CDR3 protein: CSVEIGTGRTGELFF